This T cell receptor (beta chain) was profiled in a study of blood T cell repertoires in COVID-19. Assay used: immunoSEQ multiplex PCR; TCRdb lists only in-frame clones, some missing. The sample gives over 150,000 clones, 75% to 90% of which show up once; 3.4% is in the top ten. V was trimmed by 0 bases and J by 2 bases, leaving 8 bases between them. The CDR3 totals 15 residues. Germline CDR1 is SGHRS and CDR2 is YFSETQ. Participant reports of clinical history set cohort assignment. Sequenced sample: PBMCs or T cells enriched from blood (not recorded which). This TCR was sampled from a woman between 55 and 75 years old who had recovered from COVID-19. The V gene is TRBV5-1, the J gene TRBJ2-2; a weak D match, TRBD1 (5 bases). The CDR3 nucleotides are TGCGCCAGCAGCTTGGATCAGGGTAACACCGGGGAGCTGTTTTTT. It translates to CASSLDQGNTGELFF.